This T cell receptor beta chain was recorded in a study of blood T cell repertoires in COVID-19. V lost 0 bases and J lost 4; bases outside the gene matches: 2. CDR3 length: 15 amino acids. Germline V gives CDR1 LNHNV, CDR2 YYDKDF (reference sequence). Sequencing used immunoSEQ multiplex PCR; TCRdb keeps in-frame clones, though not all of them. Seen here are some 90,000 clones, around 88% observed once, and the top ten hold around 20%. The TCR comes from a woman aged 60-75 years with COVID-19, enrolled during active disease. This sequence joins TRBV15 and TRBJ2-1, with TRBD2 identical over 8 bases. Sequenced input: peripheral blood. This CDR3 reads CATSRDRGGYNEQFF. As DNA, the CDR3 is TGTGCCACCAGCAGAGATCGGGGGGGTTACAATGAGCAGTTCTTC.